A single sample is the source of the 25 T cell receptor beta chains below, sequenced in a study of blood T cell repertoires in COVID-19. The method was immunoSEQ multiplex PCR; TCRdb's version includes in-frame clones alone and lacks a portion of them. The sample shows 120,000 to 150,000 clones, approximately 80% of them seen only once. Sequenced sample: peripheral blood. These receptors were taken from a woman aged 40 to 55 with active or convalescent COVID-19.

The chain is built from TRBV7-8 and TRBJ1-1, with TRBD1 identical over 8 bases. V lost 9 bases and J lost 5; bases outside the gene matches: 8. The CDR3 runs to 13 residues. Germline V gene data show CDR1 as SGHVS and CDR2 as FQNEAQ. CDR3 sequence (DNA): TGTGCCAGTTCGGCAGGGGGCCGAACTGAAGCTTTCTTT. It specifies CASSAGGRTEAFF.

This rearrangement joins TRBV28 to TRBJ2-7; the match to TRBD2 covers 9 bases. V trimming: 2 bases; J trimming: 3 bases; junction bases outside the gene matches: 5. In germline, CDR1 is MDHEN, CDR2 SYDVKM. The CDR3 spans 15 residues. The CDR3, as DNA: TGTGCCAGCAGTTTAGGGCTAGCGGGAAACTACGAGCAGTACTTC. This sequence encodes CASSLGLAGNYEQYF.

This clone was recorded only once. The chain combines TRBV4-1 with TRBJ2-4, with D possibly TRBD2 on 5 matching bases. Germline lookup yields CDR1 MGHRA and CDR2 YSYEKL. The CDR3 has 18 residues. V gave up 0 bases and J gave up 0 bases, with 15 bases separating them. CDR3 amino acids: CASSQDLVEGLAKNIQYF. As DNA, the CDR3 is TGCGCCAGCAGCCAAGATCTTGTTGAGGGCTTAGCCAAAAACATTCAGTACTTC.

The rearrangement uses TRBV3-1 (or the pseudogene TRBV3-2) and TRBJ2-7; TRBD2 matches at 10 bases. The germline CDR1 and CDR2 sequences are LGHDT and YNNKEL (reference sequence). V was pared by 0 bases and J by 3 bases, with 8 bases of the junction left unmatched. This CDR3 spans 17 amino acids. The CDR3 nucleotides read TGTGCCAGCAGCCAAGATCAGAGTACTAGCGGGGTCTACGAGCAGTACTTC. The encoded protein is CASSQDQSTSGVYEQYF.

CDR3: CASSYSGGRGTYEQYF. CDR3 coding DNA: TGTGCCAGCAGTTACTCGGGGGGGAGGGGGACCTACGAGCAGTACTTC. This chain links TRBV6-5 with TRBJ2-7; maybe TRBD2 (7 bases). The germline V gene encodes CDR1 MNHEY and CDR2 SVGAGI. This CDR3 spans 16 amino acids. V was clipped by 0 bases and J by 2 bases, with 14 bases between them.

The chain joins TRBV19 to TRBJ1-2; 9 bases match TRBD1. CDR1 is LNHDA, CDR2 SQIVND, per germline (reference sequence). The CDR3 extends over 16 amino acids. V shed 7 bases and J 8 bases; nucleotides not matched to a gene: 17. In nucleotides, the CDR3 is TGTGCCAGTACCCATACCCCCGGGACAGGGTATAGCGGCTACACCTTC. It yields the protein CASTHTPGTGYSGYTF.

The chain employs TRBV9 and TRBJ1-1, with 7 nucleotides matching TRBD1. The germline CDR1 and CDR2 sequences are SGDLS and YYNGEE. V shed 4 bases, J shed 0 bases, and the junction held 3 bases outside the gene matches. The CDR3 totals 14 residues. The CDR3 protein is CASSSTGLNTEAFF. The CDR3 region has the DNA TGTGCCAGCAGCTCGACAGGGTTGAACACTGAAGCTTTCTTT. Supplemented by reference TRBV9 and TRBJ1-1, the full variable domain reads DSGVTQTPKHLITATGQRVTLRCSPRSGDLSVYWYQQSLDQGLQFLIQYYNGEERAKGNILERFSAQQFPDLHSELNLSSLELGDSALYFCASSSTGLNTEAFFGQGTRLTVV.

In its sample, this clone was seen a few times. The rearrangement joins TRBV19 to TRBJ1-3; perhaps TRBD1 as D (5 bases). This CDR3 region has 18 residues. V lost 3 bases, J lost 2 bases, and 20 bases lay in between. Per germline, CDR1 LNHDA and CDR2 SQIVND (reference sequence). The CDR3 spells CASSISRGHLLAGNTIYF. The CDR3 coding sequence is TGTGCCAGTAGTATTTCAAGGGGCCACTTACTCGCTGGAAACACCATATATTTT.

The chain uses TRBV30 and TRBJ1-1; D unclear. Trimming removed 1 base from V and 7 bases from J, with 13 bases in between. The CDR3 has 13 amino acids. CDR1 GTSNPN and CDR2 SVGIG come from the germline V gene (reference sequence). The CDR3 region has the DNA TGTGCCTGGAGTGAATCAGGTCGTAGTGAAGCTTTCTTT. Amino acids: CAWSESGRSEAFF. Together with reference TRBV30 and TRBJ1-1, the CDR3 gives the full variable domain: SQTIHQWPATLVQPVGSPLSLECTVEGTSNPNLYWYRQAAGRGLQLLFYSVGIGQISSEVPQNLSASRPQDRQFILSSKKLLLSDSGFYLCAWSESGRSEAFFGQGTRLTVV.

This clone appeared a few times. Written as DNA, the CDR3 is TGTGCCAGCAGCCAAGGATACGGTGCAGGGAGGGGCCTTGAAGCTTTCTTT. It codes for CASSQGYGAGRGLEAFF. This sequence joins TRBV3-1 (or the pseudogene TRBV3-2) and TRBJ1-1; D is possibly TRBD1 (5 bases). Trimming shortened V by 1 base and J by 7 bases, and 22 bases separated the two germline ends. This CDR3 has 17 residues. Germline V CDR1 and CDR2: LGHDT, YNNKEL (reference sequence).

For this clone: Compared with germline, one end of the junction differs, possibly owing to a read error. The V and J genes are TRBV7-7 and TRBJ2-3; 7 bases fit TRBD2. The CDR3 totals 15 residues. Germline CDR1 SSHAT, CDR2 FNYEAQ (reference sequence). The CDR3 spells CASSLDRGGADTQYF. CDR3 in DNA: TGTGCTAGCAGCTTAGATAGGGGAGGGGCAGATACGCAGTATTTT.

This clone was seen a single time. This chain connects TRBV5-1 to TRBJ2-5; a possible D gene is TRBD1 (5 bases). The V end lost 0 bases, the J end lost 5 bases, and 14 bases lay between the germline ends. Germline CDR1 and CDR2: SGHRS and YFSETQ. The CDR3 spans 15 residues. The CDR3 nucleotides are TGCGCCAGCAGCTTGGCAAGACAGTTGCGGGAGACCCAGTACTTC. Translated, it gives CASSLARQLRETQYF.

This chain links TRBV10-3 with TRBJ1-2; D unclear. This CDR3 contains 18 residues. The V end lost 2 bases, the J end lost 0 bases, and 19 bases lay between the germline ends. Per germline, CDR1 ENHRY and CDR2 SYGVKD. The CDR3 coding sequence is TGTGCCATCAGTGAGCCACATTCCCGGGAAGATACTAACTATGGCTACACCTTC. Its protein is CAISEPHSREDTNYGYTF.

This chain joins TRBV7-2 and TRBJ2-2, with TRBD1 identical over 9 bases. This CDR3 spans 19 amino acids. With V trimmed by 2 bases and J by 0 bases, 10 bases remained unmatched. Germline values: CDR1 SGHTA, CDR2 FQGNSA. CDR3 DNA sequence: TGTGCCAGCAGCTTAAGGGACAGGGCTGGTCCGGCGAACACCGGGGAGCTGTTTTTT. Amino acid sequence: CASSLRDRAGPANTGELFF.

The rearrangement uses TRBV7-9 and TRBJ2-2; D call uncertain. V was trimmed by 1 base and J by 0 bases, leaving 9 bases between them. Germline CDR1 SEHNR, CDR2 FQNEAQ (reference sequence). CDR3 length: 16 amino acids. The CDR3 loop reads CASSLGRHANTGELFF. The CDR3 DNA reads TGTGCCAGCAGCTTAGGTAGACACGCGAACACCGGGGAGCTGTTTTTT.

The chain employs TRBV6-5 and TRBJ1-1; D perhaps matches TRBD1 (5 bases). Germline assignment: CDR1 MNHEY and CDR2 SVGAGI. CDR3 length: 15 residues. The V end lost 6 bases, the J end lost 6 bases, and 20 bases lay between the germline ends. The chain's CDR3 is CASSHLIREPPEAFF. Here the CDR3 DNA reads TGTGCCAGCAGCCATCTCATCAGGGAACCTCCTGAAGCTTTCTTT.

The chain uses TRBV18 and TRBJ2-1; D is perhaps TRBD1 (6 bases). V lost 5 bases and J lost 0, with 14 bases in between. The CDR3 is 16 residues long. Looked up from germline, CDR1 is KGHSH and CDR2 is LQKENI. The CDR3 DNA reads TGTGCCAGCTCAAGGACAGCCTTGAGCTCCTACAATGAGCAGTTCTTC. It is translated as CASSRTALSSYNEQFF.

The chain is built from TRBV11-3 and TRBJ2-5; TRBD1 aligns across 8 bases. The germline V gene has CDR1 SGHNT and CDR2 YENEEA. The CDR3 contains 15 residues. The V gene end was trimmed by 5 bases and the J gene end by 5 bases; junction bases not matched to a gene: 10. DNA for the CDR3: TGTGCCAGCAGCCCAGGACAGGGAGATTTGGAGACCCAGTACTTC. Translating it yields CASSPGQGDLETQYF. The full variable domain, its missing parts supplied by reference TRBV11-3 and TRBJ2-5, is EAGVVQSPRYKIIEKKQPVAFWCNPISGHNTLYWYLQNLGQGPELLIRYENEEAVDDSQLPKDRFSAERLKGVDSTLKIQPAELGDSAVYLCASSPGQGDLETQYFGPGTRLLVL.

The chain employs TRBV2 and TRBJ1-2; D is possibly TRBD1 (5 bases). The CDR3 spans 15 residues. The germline V and J ends were trimmed by 11 bases and 5 bases, with 24 bases remaining between them. Germline loops: CDR1 SNHLY, CDR2 FYNNEI. CDR3 coding DNA: TGTGCCGGACTAACTGGGACGGCCGTGGAATATGGCTACACCTTC. Residues: CAGLTGTAVEYGYTF.

This chain links TRBV2 with TRBJ1-5, with D possibly being TRBD1 (5 bases). This CDR3 comprises 14 residues. Germline V CDR1 and CDR2: SNHLY, FYNNEI. The V end lost 3 bases, the J end lost 2 bases, and 8 bases lay between the germline ends. Here the CDR3 reads CASSDRVGNQPQHF. The DNA of the CDR3 is TGTGCCAGCAGTGACAGGGTGGGCAATCAGCCCCAGCATTTT.

The chain combines TRBV2 with TRBJ1-1; 11 bases align to TRBD1. This CDR3 comprises 14 residues. V lost 8 bases, J lost 7 bases, and 9 bases stayed unmatched. From germline, CDR1 is SNHLY and CDR2 FYNNEI. CDR3 loop: CASLWDRGEGEAFF. The CDR3 DNA reads as TGTGCCAGCTTGTGGGACAGGGGGGAAGGTGAAGCTTTCTTT. The variable domain in full, with the rest retrieved from reference TRBV2 and TRBJ1-1, is EPEVTQTPSHQVTQMGQEVILRCVPISNHLYFYWYRQILGQKVEFLVSFYNNEISEKSEIFDDQFSVERPDGSNFTLKIRSTKLEDSAMYFCASLWDRGEGEAFFGQGTRLTVV.

V and J are TRBV28 and TRBJ1-2; 7 bases agree with TRBD1. This CDR3 spans 16 amino acids. V shed 6 bases, J shed 2 bases, and the junction held 12 bases outside the gene matches. Per the germline V gene, CDR1 is MDHEN and CDR2 is SYDVKM. As DNA, the CDR3 is TGTGCCAGCAGATTGACTACAGGGGACACAAACTATGGCTACACCTTC. Translation: CASRLTTGDTNYGYTF.

The J gene is TRBJ2-1, the V gene TRBV11-3; 9 nucleotides agree with TRBD2. CDR1 is SGHNT, CDR2 YENEEA, per germline. This CDR3 spans 15 amino acids. With 4 bases clipped from V and 5 bases from J, the junction kept 6 bases outside the gene matches. CDR3 sequence (DNA): TGTGCCAGCAGCTCGCGGGAGGGGACCGACAATGAGCAGTTCTTC. Encoded protein: CASSSREGTDNEQFF.

The genes are TRBV19 and TRBJ1-4, with D possibly being TRBD1 (6 bases). The CDR3 runs to 16 residues. Trimming stripped 6 bases from V and 2 bases from J, with 16 bases between. Germline V CDR1 and CDR2: LNHDA, SQIVND (reference sequence). The CDR3 DNA reads TGTGCCAGTAGGAGATACCACAGGGCCACTAATGAAAAACTGTTTTTT. Residues: CASRRYHRATNEKLFF.

V usage is TRBV5-5 and J usage is TRBJ1-2; 12 bases fit TRBD1. In germline, CDR1 is SGHKS, CDR2 YYEKEE (reference sequence). CDR3 length: 14 residues. The V and J ends lost 4 bases and 8 bases, in that order; junction bases with no gene match: 6. The CDR3 region is CASSRQGQGAGYTF. CDR3 nucleotides: TGTGCCAGCAGCCGCCAGGGACAGGGGGCCGGCTACACCTTC.